Presented here are 11 T cell receptor beta chains from one specimen sequenced in a study of radiotherapy plus CTLA-4 blockade in lung cancer. The assay was immunoSEQ multiplex PCR, and TCRdb's table has in-frame clones only and misses some. The sample includes 120,000 or so clones, more than 65% seen only once; the top ten take 5% to 5.5%. Source: peripheral blood, taken from a patient treated with radiotherapy plus ipilimumab. These receptors all come from a human donor with non-small cell lung cancer who had a partial response to radiotherapy plus ipilimumab.

The chain carries TRBV7-9 and TRBJ1-6, with a tentative D call TRBD1 (5 bases). Germline CDR1 reads SEHNR; CDR2 reads FQNEAQ (reference sequence). The CDR3 has 15 amino acids. Trimming left V 5 bases short and J 0 bases short, with 8 bases between. The CDR3 loop is CASSRDSSYNSPLHF. The CDR3 DNA follows: TGTGCCAGCAGCCGAGACAGCTCCTATAATTCACCCCTCCACTTT. Full variable domain (remainder filled in from reference TRBV7-9 and TRBJ1-6): DTGVSQNPRHKITKRGQNVTFRCDPISEHNRLYWYRQTLGQGPEFLTYFQNEAQLEKSRLLSDRFSAERPKGSFSTLEIQRTEQGDSAMYLCASSRDSSYNSPLHFGNGTRLTVT.

The genes are TRBV2 and TRBJ2-1; 8 positions match TRBD1. Germline V gives CDR1 SNHLY, CDR2 FYNNEI. With 1 base clipped from V and 3 bases from J, the junction kept 2 bases outside the gene matches. This CDR3 region has 15 residues. Here the CDR3 DNA reads TGTGCCAGCAGTGAAGACAGGGGGATCTACAATGAGCAGTTCTTC. Residues: CASSEDRGIYNEQFF.

The chain combines TRBV27 with TRBJ1-6; TRBD1 matches 8 bases. V gave up 1 base and J gave up 8 bases; unmatched junction bases: 4. The CDR3 is made up of 15 amino acids. Germline V CDR1 and CDR2: MNHEY, SMNVEV (reference sequence). The CDR3 region is CASSLLGTGDSPLHF. CDR3 sequence (DNA): TGTGCCAGCAGTTTATTAGGGACAGGCGATTCACCCCTCCACTTT.

V gene TRBV18 combines with J gene TRBJ1-1, with 12 bases that match TRBD1. The CDR3 consists of 15 residues. Unmatched junction bases numbered 3, after V lost 3 bases and J lost 4 bases. The germline CDR1 and CDR2 sequences are KGHSH and LQKENI. The CDR3 region is CASSPRDRGLTEAFF. The CDR3 DNA follows: TGTGCCAGCTCACCGCGGGACAGGGGGCTCACTGAAGCTTTCTTT.

V and J are TRBV19 and TRBJ2-7; D possibly corresponds to TRBD2 (5 bases). The CDR3 has 15 amino acids. Germline V lookup: CDR1 LNHDA, CDR2 SQIVND (reference sequence). The ends were cut back, 6 bases at V and 0 bases at J, with 15 bases in the middle. This CDR3 is CASRDLAHSSYEQYF. The CDR3, as DNA: TGTGCCAGTAGAGATCTAGCTCATAGCTCCTACGAGCAGTACTTC.

This chain connects TRBV28 to TRBJ1-2; D is unclear. The V gene lost 2 bases and the J gene lost 8 bases, with 9 bases spanning the gap. The CDR3 consists of 12 residues. The germline gives CDR1 MDHEN, CDR2 SYDVKM. The DNA for the CDR3 is TGTGCCAGCAGTTTAAATCTCGGGGGCTACACCTTC. Translation gives CASSLNLGGYTF.

This chain uses TRBV6-1 with TRBJ1-1, with 8 bases fitting TRBD1. Germline loops: CDR1 MNHNS, CDR2 SASEGT. The CDR3 is made up of 13 amino acids. V was pared by 5 bases and J by 11 bases, with 10 bases of the junction left unmatched. The CDR3 DNA follows: TGTGCCAGCAGTCCCTCTGGGACAGGAAGGGCTTTCTTT. Encoded protein: CASSPSGTGRAFF.

Only a few counts were recorded for this clone. V is TRBV7-9 and J is TRBJ1-4; perhaps TRBD1 as D (6 bases). Germline-derived CDR1 and CDR2 are SEHNR and FQNEAQ (reference sequence). This CDR3 has 15 residues. V lost 5 bases and J 8 bases, leaving 18 bases between the germline ends. The CDR3 here is CASSASRDTTEKLFF. CDR3 coding DNA: TGTGCCAGCAGCGCCAGCCGGGACACCACCGAAAAACTGTTTTTT. The entire variable domain, with the rest obtained from reference TRBV7-9 and TRBJ1-4, is as follows: DTGVSQNPRHKITKRGQNVTFRCDPISEHNRLYWYRQTLGQGPEFLTYFQNEAQLEKSRLLSDRFSAERPKGSFSTLEIQRTEQGDSAMYLCASSASRDTTEKLFFGSGTQLSVL.

CDR3 DNA: TGTGCCAGCAGCGACGGGGAGACCCAGTACTTC. It is translated as CASSDGETQYF. V and J are TRBV27 and TRBJ2-5, with unresolved D. This CDR3 is 11 amino acids long. The germline V gene encodes CDR1 MNHEY and CDR2 SMNVEV (reference sequence). V was trimmed by 6 bases and J by 5 bases, leaving 7 bases between them.

This sequence joins TRBV25-1 and TRBJ1-2, with 10 bases that match TRBD1. The CDR3 runs 15 residues. The V gene's germline CDR1 is MGHDK and CDR2 SYGVNS. J gave up 8 bases and V 8 bases, and 14 bases lay outside the gene matches. Written as DNA, the CDR3 is TGTGCCAGCCAAGCACCCGGGACAGGGGTTTGGGGCTACACCTTC. Its protein is CASQAPGTGVWGYTF.

This sequence joins TRBV19 and TRBJ1-1; D unresolved. The ends were cut back, 4 bases at V and 2 bases at J, with 11 bases in the middle. The germline V gene encodes CDR1 LNHDA and CDR2 SQIVND (reference sequence). The CDR3 runs to 14 residues. The DNA of the CDR3 is TGTGCCAGTAGTAGGGCCCGGATAAACACTGAAGCTTTCTTT. It specifies CASSRARINTEAFF.